A single sample gave rise to the 25 T cell receptor beta chains below, sequenced in a study of chemoradiotherapy in HPV16-positive cancers. TCRdb keeps only in-frame clones here, not all; method: immunoSEQ multiplex PCR. The sample holds about 17,000 clones; 89% are singletons and the top ten take approximately 2.5%. Sequenced material: blood, taken from a patient who underwent chemoradiotherapy. Receptors were obtained from a human donor with HPV-associated anogenital cancer.

CDR3 in DNA: TGTGCCTCCGAGGGGGGGTCCTCTGGAAACACCATATATTTT. This translates into CASEGGSSGNTIYF. The J gene is TRBJ1-3, the V gene TRBV9; possible D gene TRBD1, 6 bases. The CDR3 is made up of 14 amino acids. Germline assignment: CDR1 SGDLS and CDR2 YYNGEE. V lost 10 bases and J 0 bases, leaving 14 bases between the germline ends.

This chain uses TRBV7-9 with TRBJ1-3; D call uncertain. Looked up from germline, CDR1 is SEHNR and CDR2 is FQNEAQ (reference sequence). This CDR3 is 14 amino acids long. V was cut by 1 base and J by 4 bases, with 8 bases left in between. The CDR3 bases are TGTGCCAGCAGCTTAGAGACTCGCGGAAACACCATATATTTT. This translates into CASSLETRGNTIYF.

The CDR3 DNA reads as TGTGCCAGCAGCATGGGGGCGGGTACGGGAGAGCAGTACTTC. Protein: CASSMGAGTGEQYF. The chain carries TRBV5-4 and TRBJ2-7; D might be TRBD1 (6 bases). CDR3 length equals 14 residues. V was cut by 4 bases and J by 7 bases, with 18 bases left in between. CDR1 is SGHNT, CDR2 YYREEE, per germline (reference sequence).

This rearrangement joins TRBV6-1 to TRBJ1-1; D gene unclear. The CDR3 totals 14 residues. Looked up from germline, CDR1 is MNHNS and CDR2 is SASEGT. The V and J ends lost 1 base and 2 bases respectively, with 8 bases between them. The CDR3 DNA is TGTGCCAGCAGTGAAGAGGAGACCAACACTGAAGCTTTCTTT. Translating gives CASSEEETNTEAFF.

This chain joins TRBV27 and TRBJ2-5, with 9 positions matching TRBD2. V lost 8 bases to trimming and J lost 7 bases; unmatched junction nucleotides: 11. This CDR3 comprises 14 residues. CDR1 is MNHEY and CDR2 is SMNVEV in the germline V gene (reference sequence). This chain's CDR3 is CASAPGLATGTQYF. As DNA, the CDR3 is TGTGCCAGCGCTCCGGGACTAGCTACCGGGACCCAGTACTTC.

The chain joins TRBV4-2 to TRBJ1-1; D not certain. Deletions cut 4 bases from V and 1 base from J, with 7 bases between. This CDR3 is built from 13 residues. Germline loops: CDR1 LGHNA, CDR2 YNFKEQ. The CDR3 region is CASSPRQNTEAFF. The CDR3 nucleotides are TGTGCCAGCAGCCCCAGACAGAACACTGAAGCTTTCTTT.

The chain couples TRBV6-6 to TRBJ2-5, with D possibly TRBD2 on 7 matching bases. V was cut by 2 bases and J by 2 bases, with 15 bases left in between. The germline CDR1 and CDR2 sequences are MNHNY and SVGAGI (reference sequence). This CDR3 contains 16 residues. The CDR3 nucleotides read TGTGCCAGCAGTTACGTCTTCGGGGGGCAGCAAGAGACCCAGTACTTC. It codes for CASSYVFGGQQETQYF.

V is TRBV7-9 and J is TRBJ1-1; D call uncertain. Between the trimmed V and J ends, which lost 5 bases and 6 bases, there was a span of 13 bases. The germline gives CDR1 SEHNR, CDR2 FQNEAQ (reference sequence). The CDR3 contains 13 residues. The CDR3 DNA follows: TGTGCCAGCAGCCCTCCCCCGGTTGCTGAAGCTTTCTTT. It specifies CASSPPPVAEAFF. The variable domain in full, completed from reference TRBV7-9 and TRBJ1-1, reads DTGVSQNPRHKITKRGQNVTFRCDPISEHNRLYWYRQTLGQGPEFLTYFQNEAQLEKSRLLSDRFSAERPKGSFSTLEIQRTEQGDSAMYLCASSPPPVAEAFFGQGTRLTVV.

The V and J genes are TRBV27 and TRBJ2-3; the D gene could be TRBD1 or TRBD2 (5 bases each). This CDR3 has 15 residues. Trimming removed 6 bases at V and 7 bases at J, with 20 bases between. Germline CDR1 reads MNHEY; CDR2 reads SMNVEV (reference sequence). The CDR3 region has the DNA TGTGCCAGCAGCTGGGCGGGCAGGGCATCAAATACGCAGTATTTT. As protein: CASSWAGRASNTQYF.

This rearrangement joins TRBV5-8 to TRBJ1-2; possible D gene TRBD1, 5 bases. The V gene lost 0 bases and the J gene lost 0 bases, with 12 bases spanning the gap. Germline V gene sequence: CDR1 SGHTS, CDR2 YDEGEE. The CDR3 has 16 amino acids. The CDR3 sequence: CASSLELMTANYGYTF. In nucleotides, the CDR3 is TGTGCCAGCAGCTTGGAGCTGATGACAGCTAACTATGGCTACACCTTC.

This rearrangement joins TRBV5-6 to TRBJ2-1, with D possibly called TRBD1 or TRBD2 (5 bases each). Germline assignment: CDR1 SGHDT and CDR2 YYEEEE. The CDR3 consists of 15 residues. Trimming stripped 0 bases from V and 0 bases from J, with 7 bases between. The CDR3 protein is CASSLGGNSYNEQFF. The CDR3 nucleotides are TGTGCCAGCAGCTTGGGGGGGAACTCCTACAATGAGCAGTTCTTC.

This sequence joins TRBV10-3 and TRBJ2-3, with 8 nucleotides matching TRBD2. Germline V lookup: CDR1 ENHRY, CDR2 SYGVKD. This CDR3 region has 16 residues. The V segment lost 3 bases and the J segment 2 bases; nucleotides outside the gene matches: 7. This CDR3 is CAISDGTSGATDTQYF. CDR3 coding DNA: TGTGCCATCAGTGACGGAACTAGCGGAGCCACAGATACGCAGTATTTT.

The chain employs TRBV5-3 and TRBJ2-3; TRBD2 might be the D (6 bases). TRBV5-3 is flagged as an ORF with uncertain function. CDR3 size: 15 residues. Trimming cost V 5 bases and J 1 base, with 14 bases left between them. CDR3 DNA sequence: TGTGCCAGAAGGAGTAAGGAGGGCCGCACAGATACGCAGTATTTT. It encodes CARRSKEGRTDTQYF.

This clone was recorded only once. V usage is TRBV11-2 and J usage is TRBJ2-1; D is unclear. This CDR3 spans 16 amino acids. Germline CDR1 SGHAT, CDR2 FQNNGV. Trimming removed 1 base from V and 0 bases from J, with 10 bases in between. CDR3 bases: TGTGCCAGCAGCTTAGTTTTGGCTAGCTCCTACAATGAGCAGTTCTTC. It encodes CASSLVLASSYNEQFF.

This clone was detected only a few times. CDR3 nucleotides: TGTGCCAGCAGGCCCAGGGGGCTAAATCAGCCCCAGCATTTT. Translating gives CASRPRGLNQPQHF. The J gene is TRBJ1-5, the V gene TRBV21-1; the table gives TRBD1 as D, unverified against the DNA. TRBV21-1 represents a pseudogene. The CDR3 has 14 residues.

This clone was detected once. V usage is TRBV14 and J usage is TRBJ1-6; TRBD1 matches 9 bases. The CDR3 has 15 amino acids. Looked up from germline, CDR1 is SGHDN and CDR2 is FVKESK. The V and J ends lost 5 bases and 6 bases, in that order; junction bases with no gene match: 5. The CDR3 loop is CASSRPGQGNSPLHF. The CDR3 bases are TGTGCCAGCAGCAGACCGGGACAGGGTAATTCACCCCTCCACTTT.

The V and J genes are TRBV19 and TRBJ1-1; 9 bases match TRBD1. The V segment lost 6 bases and the J segment 4 bases; nucleotides outside the gene matches: 12. Germline-derived CDR1 and CDR2 are LNHDA and SQIVND (reference sequence). There are 16 residues in the CDR3. This chain's CDR3 is CASRARDRGLGTEAFF. The DNA of the CDR3 is TGTGCCAGTAGGGCCCGAGACAGGGGGTTGGGCACTGAAGCTTTCTTT.

The chain has TRBV27 and TRBJ2-1; perhaps TRBD1 as D (6 bases). The CDR3 has 15 amino acids. V lost 3 bases and J lost 5, with 14 bases in between. Germline V lookup: CDR1 MNHEY, CDR2 SMNVEV (reference sequence). The CDR3 is CASSFQGPHHNEQFF. The CDR3 nucleotides read TGTGCCAGCAGTTTCCAGGGGCCACACCACAATGAGCAGTTCTTC.

The chain has TRBV6-1 and TRBJ1-4; maybe TRBD1 (5 bases). This CDR3 spans 17 amino acids. The germline gives CDR1 MNHNS, CDR2 SASEGT. V was shortened by 0 bases and J by 7 bases, with 18 bases between the two germline ends. This chain's CDR3 is CASSEAGRRPRGEKLFF. The CDR3 nucleotides read TGTGCCAGCAGTGAAGCGGGACGGCGGCCTAGGGGTGAAAAACTGTTTTTT.

The chain joins TRBV7-9 to TRBJ2-3; D may be TRBD1 or TRBD2 (6 bases each). Trimming removed 5 bases from V and 10 bases from J, with 25 bases in between. CDR1 and CDR2 (germline): SEHNR, FQNEAQ (reference sequence). The CDR3 is 16 amino acids. This CDR3 is CASSIPGLIAEGAQYF. CDR3 DNA sequence: TGTGCCAGCAGCATCCCGGGACTCATCGCGGAGGGGGCGCAGTATTTT.

The chain employs TRBV4-1 and TRBJ2-3; D is unresolved. The CDR3 consists of 15 residues. CDR1 is MGHRA, CDR2 YSYEKL, per germline. The V end lost 1 base, the J end lost 0 bases, and 8 bases lay between the germline ends. CDR3 DNA sequence: TGCGCCAGCAGCCAAGCGAGCATAAGCACAGATACGCAGTATTTT. This sequence encodes CASSQASISTDTQYF.

This chain uses TRBV5-4 with TRBJ1-2; D is uncertain. The germline V and J ends were trimmed by 0 bases and 0 bases, with 6 bases remaining between them. Germline V gives CDR1 SGHNT, CDR2 YYREEE (reference sequence). The CDR3 is 14 amino acids. DNA of the CDR3: TGTGCCAGCAGCTTGGGCGGTACTAACTATGGCTACACCTTC. Translated: CASSLGGTNYGYTF.

The rearrangement links TRBV27 to TRBJ2-1, with 9 bases matching TRBD2. After removal of 0 bases from V and 9 bases from J, the junction contained 9 bases not matched to a gene. Germline V gene sequence: CDR1 MNHEY, CDR2 SMNVEV (reference sequence). The CDR3 is 16 residues long. CDR3 DNA: TGTGCCAGCAGTTTATCGTTAGGACTAGCGAGGGGTGAGCAGTTCTTC. Protein sequence: CASSLSLGLARGEQFF.

The chain joins TRBV29-1 to TRBJ1-3, with 7 bases aligning to TRBD1. CDR3 size: 12 residues. The V gene end was trimmed by 8 bases and the J gene end by 4 bases; junction bases not matched to a gene: 5. Germline assignment: CDR1 SQVTM and CDR2 ANQGSEA. CDR3 DNA sequence: TGCAGCATTGGGACAGCGGGAAACACCATATATTTT. It specifies CSIGTAGNTIYF. Combining the CDR3 with reference TRBV29-1 and TRBJ1-3 gives the whole variable domain SAVISQKPSRDICQRGTSLTIQCQVDSQVTMMFWYRQQPGQSLTLIATANQGSEATYESGFVIDKFPISRPNLTFSTLTVSNMSPEDSSIYLCSIGTAGNTIYFGEGSWLTVV.

This clone was detected once. This sequence joins TRBV7-8 and TRBJ1-1; a weak D match, TRBD1 (5 bases). V lost 2 bases and J 5 bases, leaving 12 bases between the germline ends. The germline gives CDR1 SGHVS, CDR2 FQNEAQ. CDR3 length equals 14 residues. CDR3 nucleotide sequence: TGTGCCAGCAGCTTACTCAGGGTTTGGACTGAAGCTTTCTTT. As protein: CASSLLRVWTEAFF.